A selection of T cell receptor beta chains follows, all from one sample in a study of beta chain features in type 1 diabetes. Data came from immunoSEQ multiplex PCR; TCRdb stores just in-frame clones and leaves some out. The repertoire has about 900,000 clones, 17% of them found once; the top ten carry about 0.02%. The sample comprised naive CD4+ T cells from blood. These receptor sequences come from a woman between 18 and 30 years old in good health. The CDR3 runs from the conserved cysteine through the conserved F or W.

V	CDR3
TRBV9	CASSVGLAGAYEQYF
TRBV5-6	CASSTRAYGYTF
TRBV11-1	CASSRELAGPYNEQFF
TRBV7-9	CASSLAGEVIAQYF
TRBV9	CASSVRQGWADTQYF
TRBV21-1	CASSTTGETQYF
TRBV10-2	CASSEPGMNTEAFF
TRBV5-1	CASSLLGQGILQEQFF
TRBV5-1	CASSDPLRTPIVGELFF
TRBV4-1	CASSLYGVPGSYGYTF
TRBV29-1	CSVAGLSGANVLTF
TRBV7-9	CASSLIGRTRGGTDTQYF
TRBV14	CASSPIWSLYNEQFF
TRBV18	CASSPPNGEGSQFF
TRBV18	CASSSSTGELFF
TRBV15	CATSRDSEREERETQYF
TRBV4-3	CASSQGTGLFAFF
TRBV7-3	CASSPGTGVSYEQYF
TRBV5-8	CASSLGFEFTDTQYF
TRBV18	CASSPESRLAKNIQYF
TRBV5-1	CASSLGQGGGANVLTF
TRBV10-2	CASATGTSGDNEQFF
TRBV6-6	CASSGQGGNQPQHF
TRBV15	CATSRDYRQTAYEQYF
TRBV25-1	CASRPIGSYNEQFF